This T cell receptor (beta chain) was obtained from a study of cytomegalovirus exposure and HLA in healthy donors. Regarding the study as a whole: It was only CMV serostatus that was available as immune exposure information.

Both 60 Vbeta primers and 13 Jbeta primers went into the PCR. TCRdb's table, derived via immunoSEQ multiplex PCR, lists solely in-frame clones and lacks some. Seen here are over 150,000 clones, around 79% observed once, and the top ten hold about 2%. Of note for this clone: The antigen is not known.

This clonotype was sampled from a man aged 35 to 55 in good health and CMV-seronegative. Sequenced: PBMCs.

CDR3 DNA sequence: TGCGCCAGTGGGAGGCTAGCGGGAGGCACCCCTCCGGCAGATACGCAGTATTTT. Amino acids: CASGRLAGGTPPADTQYF. The V gene is TRBV5-1, the J gene TRBJ2-3; 11 positions agree with TRBD2. The CDR3 is 18 amino acids. The germline gives CDR1 SGHRS, CDR2 YFSETQ. V dropped 8 bases and J dropped 4; count of bases not matched to a gene: 18.